The clone carrying this T cell receptor (beta chain) was seen only a few times. The antigen is not known. The sample comes from a study of CD8 T cells in ankylosing spondylitis. Study-wide findings and caveats: For ankylosing spondylitis blood, a TCR beta motif of several highly homologous variants appeared characteristic.

This CDR3 region has 16 residues. The V gene's germline CDR1 is SGHVS and CDR2 FQNEAQ. The V and J ends lost 5 bases and 0 bases, in that order; junction bases with no gene match: 3. TCRdb re-derived calls from the 5' RACE reads in MiXCR, one entry per CDR3 protein. The table has approximately 540,000 distinct CDR3 sequences, more than 9.5% seen once. The specimen was blood, either unsorted or a sorted T cell fraction (not recorded which). The sequence came from a male donor with ankylosing spondylitis. This sequence joins TRBV7-8 and TRBJ2-4; TRBD2 matches 11 bases. The CDR3 DNA sequence: TGTGCCAGCAGCCGAGGGACTAGCGGAGCCAAAAACATTCAGTACTTC. Encoded protein: CASSRGTSGAKNIQYF. Using reference TRBV7-8 and TRBJ2-4 for the parts outside the CDR3, the full variable domain is GAGVSQSPRYKVAKRGQDVALRCDPISGHVSLFWYQQALGQGPEFLTYFQNEAQLDKSGLPSDRFFAERPEGSVSTLKIQRTQQEDSAVYLCASSRGTSGAKNIQYFGAGTRLSVL.